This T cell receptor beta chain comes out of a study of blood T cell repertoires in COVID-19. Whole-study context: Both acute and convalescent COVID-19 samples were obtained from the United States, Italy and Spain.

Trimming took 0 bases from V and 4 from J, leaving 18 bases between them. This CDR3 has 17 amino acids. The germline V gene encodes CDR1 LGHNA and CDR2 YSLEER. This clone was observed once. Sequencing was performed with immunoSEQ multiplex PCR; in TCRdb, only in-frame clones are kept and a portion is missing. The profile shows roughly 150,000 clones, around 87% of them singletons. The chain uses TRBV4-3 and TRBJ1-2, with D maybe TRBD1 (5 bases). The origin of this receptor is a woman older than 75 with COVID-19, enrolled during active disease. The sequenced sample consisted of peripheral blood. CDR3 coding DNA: TGCGCCAGCAGCCAAGAGGGGCCCCAAGTCCGTCTCTATGGCTACACCTTC. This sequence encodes CASSQEGPQVRLYGYTF.